This entry lists 7 T cell receptor beta chains sequenced from one sample in a study of T and B cells in COVID-19 patients. From blood, about 240-500 ng of genomic DNA served as TRB template. BIOMED2 TRB-A/B primer pools were used in multiplex TRB PCR. TCRdb independently ran MiXCR on the multiplex PCR reads; one entry per CDR3 protein. Among about 22,000 distinct CDR3 sequences listed, 29% were seen once. The sequencing sample was made of blood. Receptor source: a human donor who had recovered from COVID-19.

For the CDR3, the DNA is TGTGCCAGCAGCTTAGGGCGGGTTGGCGGGGAGCTGTTTTTT. Translation gives CASSLGRVGGELFF. The J gene is TRBJ2-2, the V gene TRBV7-2, with D perhaps matching TRBD2 (5 bases). The CDR3 totals 14 residues. Trimming left V 1 base short and J 7 bases short, with 10 bases between. Germline assignment: CDR1 SGHTA and CDR2 FQGNSA.

This clonotype is deemed medium-sized. V and J are TRBV11-1 and TRBJ2-2; the match to TRBD2 covers 10 bases. This CDR3 is 15 amino acids long. V lost 11 bases and J lost 2; bases outside the gene matches: 8. Germline CDR1 and CDR2: SGHAT and FQDESV (reference sequence). The DNA of the CDR3 is TGTGCCGTGGGGAGACTAGCGGGTAACACCGGGGAGCTGTTTTTT. Residues: CAVGRLAGNTGELFF. Full variable domain (remainder filled in from reference TRBV11-1 and TRBJ2-2): EAEVAQSPRYKITEKSQAVAFWCDPISGHATLYWYRQILGQGPELLVQFQDESVVDDSQLPKDRFSAERLKGVDSTLKIQPAELGDSAMYLCAVGRLAGNTGELFFGEGSRLTVL.

V gene TRBV10-1 combines with J gene TRBJ1-2, with TRBD1 identical over 8 bases. Germline V lookup: CDR1 WNHNN, CDR2 SYGVQD (reference sequence). There are 15 residues in the CDR3. J was trimmed by 8 bases and V by 4 bases; bases with no gene match: 12. The CDR3 protein is CASSGQGFRGWGYTF. DNA of the CDR3: TGCGCCAGCAGTGGACAGGGGTTTAGAGGTTGGGGCTACACCTTC.

About this clonotype: A read error may explain this, as a much larger clone is one base away. The chain uses TRBV19 and TRBJ2-1, with no clear D. This CDR3 comprises 17 residues. CDR1 and CDR2 (germline): LNHDA, SQIVND (reference sequence). V gave up 3 bases and J gave up 0 bases, with 15 bases separating them. The CDR3 loop is CASSIESLTDSYNEQFF. DNA for the CDR3: TGTGCCAGTAGTATCGAGAGCCTAACTGACTCCTACAATGAGCAGTTCTTC.

CDR3 DNA sequence: TGTGCCAGCAGTTACTCGCGGACATCTGAAGCTTTCTTT. It codes for CASSYSRTSEAFF. The chain combines TRBV6-5 with TRBJ1-1; D is possibly TRBD1 (5 bases). CDR1 and CDR2 (germline): MNHEY, SVGAGI. V gave up 0 bases and J gave up 6 bases, with 8 bases separating them. The CDR3 length is 13 residues.

This clonotype was seen only a few times. The chain has TRBV5-1 and TRBJ2-6; D remains ambiguous. The CDR3 is 15 residues long. The germline V gene encodes CDR1 SGHRS and CDR2 YFSETQ. V gave up 1 base and J gave up 0 bases, with 5 bases separating them. The CDR3: CASSLLFSGANVLTF. The CDR3 DNA is TGCGCCAGCAGCTTGTTGTTCTCTGGGGCCAACGTCCTGACTTTC.

This chain uses TRBV20-1 with TRBJ2-2; a possible D gene is TRBD1 (5 bases). CDR3 length equals 13 residues. The ends were cut back, 6 bases at V and 6 bases at J, with 14 bases in the middle. Germline V lookup: CDR1 DFQATT, CDR2 SNEGSKA (reference sequence). CDR3 bases: TGCAGTGCACCCGGTCAGGGTTCCGGGGAGCTGTTTTTT. It translates to CSAPGQGSGELFF.